This passage covers 24 T cell receptor beta chains from one sample sequenced in a study of shared clonotypes between healthy human individuals. This table comes from immunoSEQ multiplex PCR, and its TCRdb copy is limited to in-frame clones, with some not included. The sample lists over 2 million clones, 85% to 95% seen once, with more than 0.1% in the top ten. The sequenced sample was naive CD4+ T cells sorted from blood. As to subset: CD45RA+ positively selected. Receptors were obtained from a man younger than 35 in good health.

This clone was counted once. V and J are TRBV5-6 and TRBJ1-2, with 7 bases matching TRBD1. The CDR3 length is 15 residues. Unmatched junction bases numbered 6, after V lost 4 bases and J lost 0 bases. The V gene's germline CDR1 is SGHDT and CDR2 YYEEEE. The CDR3 DNA follows: TGTGCCAGCAGCCCCCAGGACAGGTCTAACTATGGCTACACCTTC. Translation gives CASSPQDRSNYGYTF.

Comments on this clone: Other DNA sequences in the sample encode the same CDR3. This chain joins TRBV18 and TRBJ2-1, with 11 bases lining up with TRBD2. The CDR3 has 15 amino acids. CDR1 is KGHSH, CDR2 LQKENI, per germline. Losses at the gene ends were 3 bases for V and 3 bases for J; bases not matched to a gene: 1. The CDR3 region is CASSPGTSGYNEQFF. The CDR3 DNA is TGTGCCAGCTCACCTGGGACTAGCGGCTACAATGAGCAGTTCTTC.

This chain links TRBV5-4 with TRBJ2-3; perhaps TRBD2 as D (6 bases). The ends were cut back, 3 bases at V and 7 bases at J, with 18 bases in the middle. The CDR3 runs 15 residues. Germline lookup yields CDR1 SGHNT and CDR2 YYREEE (reference sequence). CDR3 nucleotide sequence: TGTGCCAGCAGCTCCCGACTAGGATGGGAAAATACGCAGTATTTT. This sequence encodes CASSSRLGWENTQYF.

The CDR3: CASSSGLLGRGYTF. CDR3 sequence (DNA): TGTGCCAGCAGCTCGGGACTCCTGGGGAGGGGCTACACCTTC. The chain employs TRBV28 and TRBJ1-2, with D maybe TRBD1 (5 bases). This CDR3 contains 14 residues. Deletions cut 6 bases from V and 8 bases from J, with 19 bases between. Germline CDR1 MDHEN, CDR2 SYDVKM.

The chain links TRBV5-4 to TRBJ2-7, with D possibly being TRBD2 (7 bases). The CDR3 contains 16 residues. Trimming stripped 2 bases from V and 2 bases from J, with 17 bases between. CDR1 and CDR2 from the germline V gene are SGHNT and YYREEE (reference sequence). CDR3 sequence (DNA): TGTGCCAGCAGCTTAGAGGGCGGGGGCCTAACCTACGAGCAGTACTTC. Translated: CASSLEGGGLTYEQYF. The entire variable domain, with the rest obtained from reference TRBV5-4 and TRBJ2-7, is as follows: ETGVTQSPTHLIKTRGQQVTLRCSSQSGHNTVSWYQQALGQGPQFIFQYYREEENGRGNFPPRFSGLQFPNYSSELNVNALELDDSALYLCASSLEGGGLTYEQYFGPGTRLTVT.

The rearrangement joins TRBV5-1 to TRBJ1-3, with a weak D call TRBD1 (5 bases). V was cut by 4 bases and J by 0 bases, with 14 bases left in between. Germline V gene lookup returns CDR1 SGHRS and CDR2 YFSETQ. The length of the CDR3 is 16 residues. CDR3 region: CASSPGPSSSGNTIYF. The CDR3 DNA sequence: TGCGCCAGCAGCCCGGGACCGTCATCCTCTGGAAACACCATATATTTT.

The chain combines TRBV7-2 with TRBJ1-2; the D gene is possibly TRBD1 (5 bases). The V end lost 3 bases, the J end lost 2 bases, and 10 bases lay between the germline ends. Per the germline V gene, CDR1 is SGHTA and CDR2 is FQGNSA. The CDR3 is 14 amino acids. CDR3 bases: TGTGCCAGCAGCTTTTCGGGGGGGAACTATGGCTACACCTTC. It encodes CASSFSGGNYGYTF.

The V and J genes are TRBV10-3 and TRBJ2-3, with D tentatively TRBD2 (6 bases). CDR3 length: 13 residues. V lost 8 bases, J lost 4 bases, and 13 bases lay in between. Germline-derived CDR1 and CDR2 are ENHRY and SYGVKD. CDR3 loop: CAISAGRSDTQYF. CDR3 nucleotides: TGTGCCATCTCGGCGGGGCGGTCAGATACGCAGTATTTT.

V gene TRBV7-2 combines with J gene TRBJ1-6; unclear D gene. The CDR3 spans 14 residues. Germline CDR1 and CDR2: SGHTA and FQGNSA. The V end lost 3 bases, the J end lost 6 bases, and 9 bases lay between the germline ends. DNA of the CDR3: TGTGCCAGCAGCTTCGGCAACCCTAATTCACCCCTCCACTTT. Residues: CASSFGNPNSPLHF.

The chain has TRBV10-2 and TRBJ1-2; TRBD1 agrees at 7 bases. Germline assignment: CDR1 WSHSY and CDR2 SAAADI. J was trimmed by 8 bases and V by 6 bases; bases with no gene match: 9. The CDR3 extends over 13 amino acids. This CDR3 reads CASSADRAVGYTF. The CDR3 nucleotides are TGCGCCAGCAGCGCCGACAGGGCGGTCGGCTACACCTTC.

The genes are TRBV7-9 and TRBJ1-6, with D perhaps matching TRBD1 (6 bases). The CDR3 loop spans 16 amino acids. Germline CDR1 is SEHNR and CDR2 is FQNEAQ (reference sequence). Deletions cut 2 bases from V and 5 bases from J, with 13 bases between. This chain's CDR3 is CASSLYKTGDNSPLHF. CDR3 nucleotides: TGTGCCAGCAGCTTATACAAGACAGGAGATAATTCACCCCTCCACTTT.

The chain has TRBV7-8 and TRBJ2-5; D tentatively fits TRBD1 or TRBD2 (6 bases each). The germline V gene has CDR1 SGHVS and CDR2 FQNEAQ. This CDR3 comprises 14 residues. Trimming took off 5 bases at V and 7 bases at J, with 17 bases between the two ends. CDR3 loop: CASSPSGAPATQYF. In DNA form, the CDR3 reads TGTGCCAGCAGCCCGTCGGGGGCCCCAGCGACCCAGTACTTC.

About this clone: This may be a read error: a much more frequent sequence differs by one nucleotide. This sequence joins TRBV5-6 and TRBJ1-5; D gene ambiguous. The ends were cut back, 0 bases at V and 5 bases at J, with 9 bases in the middle. The CDR3 runs 14 residues. Per germline, CDR1 SGHDT and CDR2 YYEEEE. The CDR3 coding sequence is TGTGCCAGCAGCTTGGGAGTCATGGATCAGCCCCAGCATTTT. Amino acids: CASSLGVMDQPQHF. The full variable domain, completed using reference TRBV5-6 and TRBJ1-5, is DAGVTQSPTHLIKTRGQQVTLRCSPKSGHDTVSWYQQALGQGPQFIFQYYEEEERQRGNFPDRFSGHQFPNYSSELNVNALLLGDSALYLCASSLGVMDQPQHFGDGTRLSIL.

CDR3 DNA sequence: TGCAGCGTTGAAGGCCGACTAGGGCTCCGCACAGATACGCAGTATTTT. Protein: CSVEGRLGLRTDTQYF. V gene TRBV29-1 combines with J gene TRBJ2-3; possible D gene TRBD2, 6 bases. The CDR3 totals 16 residues. Germline V gene sequence: CDR1 SQVTM, CDR2 ANQGSEA. V gave up 1 base and J gave up 1 base, with 15 bases separating them.

Remarks on this clone: A read error is possible here, since a much larger clone lies one base away. J is TRBJ2-7 and V is TRBV5-1, with D hard to call. V lost 0 bases to trimming and J lost 1 base, with 5 bases between them. The CDR3 is made up of 13 amino acids. Germline V gene sequence: CDR1 SGHRS, CDR2 YFSETQ. As DNA, the CDR3 is TGCGCCAGCAGCTTGGACTGGTCCTACGAGCAGTACTTC. Translating gives CASSLDWSYEQYF.

This sequence joins TRBV27 and TRBJ2-7, with TRBD1 matching 7 bases. Germline CDR1 and CDR2: MNHEY and SMNVEV (reference sequence). Trimming at V came to 2 bases and at J to 5 bases, leaving 6 bases not matched to a gene. The CDR3 contains 14 residues. For the CDR3, the DNA is TGTGCCAGCAGTTTAGAGGGGGCAAAAAACGAGCAGTACTTC. Translation: CASSLEGAKNEQYF.

The CDR3 nucleotides are TGCGCCAGCAGCTTGGTATCGGCTAGCGCGCCCACAGATACGCAGTATTTT. This encodes CASSLVSASAPTDTQYF. This sequence joins TRBV5-1 and TRBJ2-3, with a weak D call TRBD2 (6 bases). Trimming cost V 0 bases and J 2 bases, with 16 bases left between them. Germline CDR1 reads SGHRS; CDR2 reads YFSETQ. The CDR3 is 17 residues long.

This sequence joins TRBV14 and TRBJ1-2, with 9 bases identical to TRBD1. The CDR3 has 14 residues. The trim removed 1 base at V and 4 bases at J, leaving 1 base unmatched. CDR1 SGHDN and CDR2 FVKESK come from the germline V gene. For the CDR3, the DNA is TGTGCCAGCAGCCAAGTGGACAGGGGCTATGGCTACACCTTC. Translation gives CASSQVDRGYGYTF. Full variable domain (remainder filled in from reference TRBV14 and TRBJ1-2): EAGVTQFPSHSVIEKGQTVTLRCDPISGHDNLYWYRRVMGKEIKFLLHFVKESKQDESGMPNNRFLAERTGGTYSTLKVQPAELEDSGVYFCASSQVDRGYGYTFGSGTRLTVV.

The gene calls are TRBV5-1 and TRBJ2-1; D is ambiguous. The germline CDR1 and CDR2 sequences are SGHRS and YFSETQ. CDR3 length equals 13 residues. Trimming removed 0 bases at V and 5 bases at J, with 6 bases between. CDR3 in DNA: TGCGCCAGCAGCTTGGGCGCGGACAATGAGCAGTTCTTC. It encodes CASSLGADNEQFF.

The chain has TRBV7-7 and TRBJ2-2; TRBD2 matches 10 bases. The CDR3 spans 15 residues. Germline V CDR1 and CDR2: SSHAT, FNYEAQ (reference sequence). For the CDR3, the DNA is TGTGCTAGCTGCCCTCTTAGCGGGAGGAGCGGGGAGCTGTTTTTT. It encodes CASCPLSGRSGELFF.

V and J are TRBV18 and TRBJ2-7; a possible D gene is TRBD1 (6 bases). Trimming shortened V by 3 bases and J by 2 bases, and 14 bases separated the two germline ends. CDR1 is KGHSH and CDR2 is LQKENI in the germline V gene. This CDR3 has 15 residues. CDR3: CASSPRDTRPYEQYF. In DNA, the CDR3 is TGTGCCAGCTCACCCCGGGACACGAGACCCTACGAGCAGTACTTC.

CDR3 nucleotide sequence: TGTGCCAGCAGAGTGGGGACTAGCGGGGCAGAGACCCAGTACTTC. Translation gives CASRVGTSGAETQYF. V is TRBV6-1 and J is TRBJ2-5; 13 nucleotides align to TRBD2. Trimming removed 6 bases from V and 4 bases from J; junction bases left unmatched: 5. CDR3 length equals 15 residues. Germline V lookup: CDR1 MNHNS, CDR2 SASEGT.

This sequence joins TRBV19 and TRBJ1-4, with 7 bases fitting TRBD1. V dropped 3 bases and J dropped 5; count of bases not matched to a gene: 6. The germline V gene has CDR1 LNHDA and CDR2 SQIVND (reference sequence). There are 15 residues in the CDR3. The CDR3 spells CASSIGGTENEKLFF. Here the CDR3 DNA reads TGTGCCAGTAGTATCGGGGGGACAGAGAATGAAAAACTGTTTTTT.

This chain joins TRBV28 and TRBJ2-5; 9 bases map to TRBD1. CDR3 length: 17 amino acids. The ends lost 6 bases at V and 4 bases at J; junction bases unmatched: 15. Looked up from germline, CDR1 is MDHEN and CDR2 is SYDVKM. The DNA of the CDR3 is TGTGCCAGCAGCCCCCTTACCTCGACAGGGGGAAGAGAGACCCAGTACTTC. Residues: CASSPLTSTGGRETQYF. The variable domain in full, with the rest retrieved from reference TRBV28 and TRBJ2-5, is DVKVTQSSRYLVKRTGEKVFLECVQDMDHENMFWYRQDPGLGLRLIYFSYDVKMKEKGDIPEGYSVSREKKERFSLILESASTNQTSMYLCASSPLTSTGGRETQYFGPGTRLLVL.